This T cell receptor (beta chain) came from a study of cytomegalovirus exposure and HLA in healthy donors. Study outcomes and limitations: Researchers reported in a later analysis that common viral pathogens appeared linked to several top clusters. There were some public TCRs occurring in many donors, but most TCR sequences were rare.

Regarding this clone: The antigen remains undetermined.

The PCR contained 60 Vbeta and 13 Jbeta primers. Sequencing was performed with immunoSEQ multiplex PCR; in TCRdb, only in-frame clones are kept and a portion is missing. The data contain some 190,000 clones, under 80% of them seen just once; the ten biggest clones take up about 2.5%. The germline gives CDR1 LGHNA, CDR2 YNFKEQ. This CDR3 has 16 residues. V gave up 1 base and J gave up 2 bases, with 14 bases separating them. The rearrangement uses TRBV4-2 and TRBJ2-5; tentatively, D is TRBD1 (6 bases). The source of this sequence is a woman under 40 in good health and CMV-seropositive. Material for sequencing was PBMCs. The CDR3 protein is CASSQAGQSAQETQYF. The CDR3 DNA sequence: TGTGCCAGCAGCCAAGCCGGACAGTCGGCACAAGAGACCCAGTACTTC.